This TCR beta chain was captured in a study of persistence of HIV-infected CD4 T cells. The stimulus was an HIV-1 Gag 15-mer peptide pool, 1 ug/peptide/mL. CD40L-negative CD69-negative CD45RO-high memory CD4+ T cells were sorted as populations depleted of antigen-responding cells. The libraries were made with immunoSEQ version 4 in survey mode. Assay: immunoSEQ multiplex PCR; the TCRdb copy retains only in-frame clones and omits some. The repertoire has tens of thousands of clones, about 77% of them found once; the top ten carry more than 1.5%. A remark on this clone: Its specificity is unknown.

Germline CDR1 SGHRS, CDR2 YFSETQ. The J segment lost 8 bases and the V segment lost 0 bases, leaving 6 bases of the junction unmatched. This CDR3 comprises 15 residues. This clonotype was obtained from an adult man with HIV who was CMV-seropositive. This specimen consisted of CD4+ T cells sorted from PBMCs after approximately 18-hour stimulation, obtained from a patient who received antiretroviral therapy. The V and J genes are TRBV5-1 and TRBJ1-4; 8 nucleotides match TRBD1. The CDR3 sequence: CASSLGTGRGEKLFF. The CDR3 region has the DNA TGCGCCAGCAGCTTGGGGACAGGGAGGGGCGAAAAACTGTTTTTT.